One sample yielded the 7 T cell receptor beta chains listed below, sequenced in a study of vaccination effects on CD4 cells after COVID-19. Their antigens remain unidentified. The protocol was immunoSEQ multiplex PCR, while the TCRdb copy is restricted to in-frame clones and leaves out a portion. The data hold 30,000 to 35,000 clones, with around 72% observed a single time. The culture ran for 10 days, and then CD4+ T cells were isolated. PCR showed that the person got SARS-CoV-2 infection at some point between March and December 2020. Each participant was given two doses of one vaccine (BNT162b2 or mRNA-1273). The sequenced sample was CD4+ T cells from PBMCs cultured without peptide, obtained after COVID-19 vaccination. All receptors derive from a human donor who had a prior SARS-CoV-2 infection.

The rearrangement joins TRBV3-1 (or the pseudogene TRBV3-2) to TRBJ2-1, with D uncertain. V was trimmed by 0 bases and J by 5 bases, leaving 8 bases between them. The CDR3 is 14 amino acids. Germline V gene lookup returns CDR1 LGHDT and CDR2 YNNKEL (reference sequence). The CDR3 loop reads CASSQDRWDNEQFF. The CDR3 nucleotides are TGTGCCAGCAGCCAAGATCGGTGGGACAATGAGCAGTTCTTC.

This rearrangement joins TRBV11-3 to TRBJ2-3; a possible D gene is TRBD2 (5 bases). The CDR3 extends over 16 amino acids. The germline CDR1 and CDR2 sequences are SGHNT and YENEEA. V lost 5 bases and J lost 3, with 18 bases in between. CDR3 in DNA: TGTGCCAGCAGCCGAGAGTACGGGATGGGTACAGATACGCAGTATTTT. It specifies CASSREYGMGTDTQYF. The variable domain in full, completed from reference TRBV11-3 and TRBJ2-3, reads EAGVVQSPRYKIIEKKQPVAFWCNPISGHNTLYWYLQNLGQGPELLIRYENEEAVDDSQLPKDRFSAERLKGVDSTLKIQPAELGDSAVYLCASSREYGMGTDTQYFGPGTRLTVL.

V and J are TRBV5-4 and TRBJ1-1; D possibly corresponds to TRBD1 (6 bases). Germline V gives CDR1 SGHNT, CDR2 YYREEE (reference sequence). V dropped 4 bases and J dropped 7 bases, with 17 bases sitting between them. The length of the CDR3 is 14 residues. The CDR3 is CASSPTRGSIEAFF. The CDR3 DNA reads as TGTGCCAGCAGCCCAACCAGGGGTAGCATTGAAGCTTTCTTT.

CDR3 loop: CATSRFANSGNTIYF. CDR3 sequence (DNA): TGTGCCACCAGCAGGTTTGCTAACTCTGGAAACACCATATATTTT. The chain uses TRBV15 and TRBJ1-3; D remains unclear. Germline V gene sequence: CDR1 LNHNV, CDR2 YYDKDF (reference sequence). The V end was cut by 3 bases, the J end by 0 bases, with 9 bases between. The CDR3 spans 15 residues.

This clone was counted a few times. The chain employs TRBV3-1 (or the pseudogene TRBV3-2) and TRBJ1-3, with D unresolved. There are 13 residues in the CDR3. Germline values: CDR1 LGHDT, CDR2 YNNKEL (reference sequence). V lost 6 bases to trimming and J lost 1 base, with 7 bases between them. CDR3 nucleotide sequence: TGTGCCAGCAGTCTCGTATCTGGAAACACCATATATTTT. It encodes CASSLVSGNTIYF.

This chain's CDR3 is CASSLAGLAGGPDTQYF. As DNA, the CDR3 is TGTGCCAGCAGCTTGGCTGGACTAGCGGGAGGTCCAGATACGCAGTATTTT. The chain combines TRBV5-8 with TRBJ2-3; 14 nucleotides line up with TRBD2. J gave up 4 bases and V 0 bases, and 4 bases lay outside the gene matches. This CDR3 contains 17 residues. CDR1 SGHTS and CDR2 YDEGEE come from the germline V gene.

The V and J genes are TRBV5-5 and TRBJ2-5, with D unresolved. The germline V gene encodes CDR1 SGHKS and CDR2 YYEKEE (reference sequence). Trimming stripped 1 base from V and 5 bases from J, with 12 bases between. This CDR3 is built from 14 residues. The CDR3: CASSLYQVWETQYF. The CDR3 DNA reads as TGTGCCAGCAGCTTGTATCAGGTGTGGGAGACCCAGTACTTC.